Sequencing of this T cell receptor beta chain was carried out in a study of molecular identifiers for immune sequencing clone quantification. One entry per CDR3 protein, called by TCRdb with MiXCR from the PCR reads. The sample has about 510,000 distinct CDR3 sequences, 20% to 25% seen once. The sample holds a few counts of this clonotype. This CDR3 contains 15 residues. Trimming took 0 bases from V and 5 from J; bases not matched to a gene: 4. CDR1 is SGDLS and CDR2 is YYNGEE in the germline V gene. The rearrangement links TRBV9 to TRBJ2-7, with 11 bases lining up with TRBD1. Sequencing input: naive CD8+ T cells from blood, with Jurkat cell RNA spiked in. Sample subset: FACS-sorted CD8+CD4-CCR7+CD45RA+ naive T cells. The TCR sequence derives from a human donor in good health. Some libraries in this study had Jurkat cell RNA spiked in. The CDR3 is CASSVDGQGADEQYF. CDR3 bases: TGTGCCAGCAGCGTAGACGGACAGGGGGCGGACGAGCAGTACTTC.